The clone carrying this TCR beta chain was found a few times. TCRdb's table, derived via immunoSEQ multiplex PCR, lists solely in-frame clones and lacks some. The table records some 200,000 clones, about four fifths of them present only once. This sample stems from a study of cytotoxic CD8 clonotypes in ibrutinib-treated CLL. Germline V gene sequence: CDR1 MNHEY, CDR2 SMNVEV (reference sequence). V was cut by 0 bases and J by 4 bases, with 13 bases left in between. The CDR3 spans 16 residues. J is TRBJ2-1 and V is TRBV27; D ambiguous. The sequence came from a human donor with chronic lymphocytic leukemia. Sequenced material: PBMCs, taken after 12 months of ibrutinib treatment. CDR3 sequence (DNA): TGTGCCAGCAGTTTATCTCCGGACCCCCCGTACAATGAGCAGTTCTTC. Protein sequence: CASSLSPDPPYNEQFF.